This is a list of T cell receptor beta chains from one sample in a study of shared T cell receptors in the human thymus. This table comes from immunoSEQ multiplex PCR, and its TCRdb copy is limited to in-frame clones, with some not included. The sample records about 660,000 clones, approximately 88% being singletons. The sample also formed part of further work on human thymus T cells.

The sequenced sample was thymocytes. The receptors originated from a boy under three years old with a congenital heart defect. The CDR3 runs from the conserved cysteine through the conserved F or W. A D gene is named only where the DNA matches it firmly. Size values are once, few and many counts, or a class for expanded clones, and some rows have none.

cdr3_aa cdr3_nt j_call d_call clone_size v_call
CASSLVTGNRETQYF TGTGCCAGCAGCTTGGTTACAGGGAATCGGGAGACCCAGTACTTC TRBJ2-5 . few TRBV5-4
CASSPSYGCAGYEQYF TGTGCCAGCTCACCATCCTATGGGTGTGCGGGCTACGAGCAGTACTTC TRBJ2-7 . . TRBV18
CASKLNRGFAEAFF TGTGCCAGCAAGCTAAACAGGGGATTCGCTGAAGCTTTCTTT TRBJ1-1 TRBD1 . TRBV6-9
CASNFQAGGSNIQYF TGTGCCAGCAATTTCCAGGCGGGAGGCTCAAACATTCAGTACTTC TRBJ2-4 TRBD2 . TRBV6-6
CASEGADTIRPHF TGTGCCAGTGAGGGGGCAGATACAATCAGGCCACATTTT TRBJ1-5 TRBD1 . TRBV18
CASSLSPGQLPNGYTF TGTGCCAGCAGTTTATCTCCGGGACAGTTACCTAATGGCTACACCTTC TRBJ1-2 TRBD1 . TRBV27
CASRGGGKNEQFF TGTGCCAGCAGAGGGGGGGGAAAGAATGAGCAGTTCTTC TRBJ2-1 . . TRBV6-6
CASSQGLAGFRDNEQFF TGCGCCAGCAGCCAAGGTCTAGCGGGATTTAGGGACAATGAGCAGTTCTTC TRBJ2-1 TRBD2 . TRBV4-3
CASSLSAGAWPQHF TGCGCCAGCAGCTTGTCGGCAGGGGCATGGCCCCAGCATTTT TRBJ1-5 . . TRBV5-1
CASSLGRGLYNYGYTF TGTGCCAGCAGCTTAGGGAGAGGGTTATATAACTATGGCTACACCTTC TRBJ1-2 . . TRBV13
CASSSRRTNTGELFF TGCGCCAGCAGCTCCCGGAGGACGAACACCGGGGAGCTGTTTTTT TRBJ2-2 . . TRBV4-1
CASSFVLERTQYF TGTGCCAGCAGCTTCGTCCTAGAGAGGACCCAGTACTTC TRBJ2-5 . . TRBV5-6
CASSQGTSGRTSTDTQYF TGCGCCAGCAGCCAAGGGACTAGCGGGAGGACCAGCACAGATACGCAGTATTTT TRBJ2-3 TRBD2 . TRBV4-3
CASSFLRERAYNEQFF TGTGCCAGCAGCTTTTTGCGGGAGCGCGCCTACAATGAGCAGTTCTTC TRBJ2-1 TRBD2 . TRBV5-4
CASRPGQGNPYEQYF TGTGCCAGCAGACCCGGACAGGGGAATCCCTACGAGCAGTACTTC TRBJ2-7 TRBD1 . TRBV6-6
CAISEGREGRYEQYF TGTGCCATCAGTGAGGGGCGGGAGGGCCGTTACGAGCAGTACTTC TRBJ2-7 TRBD2 . TRBV10-3
CASSQRGNLAGQYF TGTGCCAGCAGCCAAAGGGGGAACCTAGCGGGGCAGTACTTC TRBJ2-7 TRBD2 . TRBV13
CASRRQGPKNGANVLTF TGTGCCAGCAGAAGACAGGGGCCTAAAAATGGGGCCAACGTCCTGACTTTC TRBJ2-6 TRBD1 . TRBV27
CASSFREGSGVQYF TGTGCCAGCAGCTTCAGGGAGGGATCGGGAGTACAGTACTTC TRBJ2-7 TRBD2 . TRBV7-6
CASSSGGRDYRETQYF TGTGCCAGCAGCTCCGGGGGGAGAGACTACAGAGAGACCCAGTACTTC TRBJ2-5 TRBD2 . TRBV11-3
CASSLNAPGQGGSNQPQHF TGTGCCAGCAGCCTAAATGCTCCGGGACAGGGGGGAAGCAATCAGCCCCAGCATTTT TRBJ1-5 TRBD1 . TRBV27
CASRRGGKGQETQYF TGTGCCAGCAGGAGGGGGGGGAAGGGGCAAGAGACCCAGTACTTC TRBJ2-5 . . TRBV28
CATSNYRGHPCEQYF TGTGCCACCAGCAACTACAGGGGCCACCCCTGCGAGCAGTACTTC TRBJ2-7 TRBD1 . TRBV15
CASSLLSRLNTEAFF TGTGCCAGCAGTTTATTATCCCGGTTGAACACTGAAGCTTTCTTT TRBJ1-1 . . TRBV27
CASSQLTGGDQPQHF TGCGCCAGCAGTCAATTAACAGGGGGGGATCAGCCCCAGCATTTT TRBJ1-5 TRBD1 . TRBV23-1
CASSSRLLFGGLAPEQYF TGTGCCAGCAGTTCCCGGCTGCTCTTTGGAGGACTAGCGCCCGAGCAGTACTTC TRBJ2-7 TRBD2 once TRBV27
CASSVGQGKANVLTF TGTGCCAGCAGCGTAGGGCAGGGAAAGGCCAACGTCCTGACTTTC TRBJ2-6 . . TRBV9
CASSLNRTPMNTEAFF TGTGCCAGCAGTTTAAATCGGACACCTATGAACACTGAAGCTTTCTTT TRBJ1-1 . . TRBV25-1
CASSYRSLAGYEQYF TGTGCCAGCAGTTACCGGTCCCTAGCGGGGTACGAGCAGTACTTC TRBJ2-7 TRBD2 . TRBV6-5
CASSLDQGLASSYEQYF TGTGCCAGCAGCTTAGATCAAGGACTAGCGAGCTCCTACGAGCAGTACTTC TRBJ2-7 TRBD2 . TRBV11-2
CASGKNRDRGRGTYNSPLHF TGTGCCAGCGGGAAAAACCGGGACAGGGGGCGCGGGACCTATAATTCACCCCTCCACTTT TRBJ1-6 TRBD1 . TRBV27
CSVGGVGAFF TGCAGCGTTGGGGGGGTAGGGGCTTTCTTT TRBJ1-1 . . TRBV29-1
CASSRGAGGNNQPQHF TGTGCCAGCTCTCGCGGGGCAGGAGGGAACAATCAGCCCCAGCATTTT TRBJ1-5 . . TRBV25-1
CASSLSGGQEETQYF TGTGCCAGCAGTTTATCAGGGGGTCAAGAAGAGACCCAGTACTTC TRBJ2-5 TRBD1 . TRBV28
CASSKGTSGTHNEQFF TGTGCCAGCAGCAAAGGGACTAGCGGGACGCACAATGAGCAGTTCTTC TRBJ2-1 TRBD2 . TRBV11-2
CASSVGGGPGRETQYF TGTGCCAGCAGCGTAGGGGGAGGGCCGGGGCGCGAGACCCAGTACTTC TRBJ2-5 TRBD2 . TRBV9
CASSRTSSRSYEQYF TGTGCCAGCAGCCGAACTAGCAGCCGCTCCTACGAGCAGTACTTC TRBJ2-7 . . TRBV11-2
CASSEGLAHYEQYF TGTGCCAGCAGTGAGGGGCTAGCGCATTACGAGCAGTACTTC TRBJ2-7 . once TRBV6-1
CASGLTKQTSGSPWVQETQYF TGTGCTAGTGGTTTGACGAAGCAGACTAGCGGAAGCCCTTGGGTTCAAGAGACCCAGTACTTC TRBJ2-5 TRBD2 . TRBV12-5
CASSRQGFDYGYTF TGTGCCAGCAGCAGACAGGGGTTTGACTATGGCTACACCTTC TRBJ1-2 TRBD1 . TRBV6-4